These 32 T cell receptor beta chains share one sample of origin, sequenced in a study of read filtering for tumor transcriptome and immune sequencing. The library was built from about 0.4 ug RNA with molecular barcoded adaptors for alpha/delta and beta/gamma chains. Via MiXCR, TCRdb re-called the reads, giving one row per CDR3 protein. The repertoire consists of about 86,000 distinct CDR3 sequences, with about 12% occurring once and the leading ten covering more than 13%. Sequenced: a population of CD138-negative cells sorted from bone marrow. Every receptor here comes from a donor aged 40 or over with multiple myeloma.

This clonotype was detected ten times or more. This chain links TRBV12-3 or TRBV12-4 with TRBJ2-5; 12 nucleotides line up with TRBD2. The CDR3 spans 18 residues. V was clipped by 0 bases and J by 5 bases; unmatched bases: 10. CDR3 nucleotide sequence: TGTGCCAGCAGTTTAGCGAAGACTAGCGGGAGCGGTGGGGAGACCCAGTACTTC. It translates to CASSLAKTSGSGGETQYF.

In its sample, this clonotype was seen once. A clone one base away is much larger, so this may be a read error. The CDR3 DNA reads TGTGCCAGCTGCGTAGGAGGGGTTAGTGAGCAGTTCTTC. This codes for CASCVGGVSEQFF. V gene TRBV11-2 combines with J gene TRBJ2-1; tentatively, D is TRBD2 (6 bases). This CDR3 has 13 amino acids. Germline loops: CDR1 SGHAT, CDR2 FQNNGV. V lost 8 bases and J 9 bases, leaving 17 bases between the germline ends.

In regard to this clonotype: A much larger clone differs from this one at a single base, so this may be a read error. The rearrangement uses TRBV18 and TRBJ2-2, with a possible D match to TRBD2 (5 bases). Germline V lookup: CDR1 KGHSH, CDR2 LQKENI. This CDR3 has 12 residues. The CDR3 nucleotides are TGTGCCAGCTCACCCCGGACCGGGGAGCTGTCTTTT. It encodes CASSPRTGELSF.

In its sample, this clonotype was seen many times. The chain joins TRBV27 to TRBJ2-1; 8 bases fit TRBD2. CDR1 is MNHEY, CDR2 SMNVEV, per germline (reference sequence). This CDR3 spans 15 amino acids. The ends lost 4 bases at V and 3 bases at J; junction bases unmatched: 5. The CDR3 DNA follows: TGTGCCAGCAGTTATGAGCGGGGGAGCTACAATGAGCAGTTCTTC. It specifies CASSYERGSYNEQFF.

In this sample, this clonotype turned up many times. The chain employs TRBV6-6 and TRBJ2-7; a weak D match, TRBD2 (6 bases). The V end lost 0 bases, the J end lost 9 bases, and 9 bases lay between the germline ends. The CDR3 length is 12 residues. Germline CDR1 MNHNY, CDR2 SVGAGI (reference sequence). This chain's CDR3 is CASSYSAGWQYF. In DNA form, the CDR3 reads TGTGCCAGCAGTTACTCGGCGGGATGGCAGTACTTC.

As regards this clonotype: A clone one base away is much larger, so this may be a read error. V and J are TRBV30 and TRBJ2-5; tentative D call: TRBD1 (5 bases). Germline-derived CDR1 and CDR2 are GTSNPN and SVGIG (reference sequence). This CDR3 contains 13 residues. CDR3 loop: CARSVKGQETQYF. CDR3 bases: TGTGCCCGGAGTGTGAAGGGGCAAGAGACCCAGTACTTC.

In its sample, this clonotype was seen many times. The V gene is TRBV5-1, the J gene TRBJ1-1; 11 positions match TRBD1. Germline V gene sequence: CDR1 SGHRS, CDR2 YFSETQ. The CDR3 totals 16 residues. Losses at the gene ends were 0 bases for V and 1 base for J; bases not matched to a gene: 2. CDR3 protein: CASSLEDRGPNTEAFF. The CDR3 DNA reads TGCGCCAGCAGCTTGGAGGACAGGGGGCCGAACACTGAAGCTTTCTTT.

This clonotype was detected many times. This rearrangement joins TRBV7-2 to TRBJ1-2; perhaps TRBD1 as D (6 bases). The CDR3 runs to 14 residues. Germline values: CDR1 SGHTA, CDR2 FQGNSA. V lost 7 bases, J lost 0 bases, and 12 bases lay in between. The CDR3 protein is CASTMDRANYGYTF. Here the CDR3 DNA reads TGTGCCAGCACCATGGACAGAGCTAACTATGGCTACACCTTC.

V gene TRBV9 combines with J gene TRBJ1-4; no reliable D call. The CDR3 extends over 20 amino acids. The V gene lost 2 bases and the J gene lost 0 bases, with 23 bases spanning the gap. CDR1 is SGDLS, CDR2 YYNGEE, per germline. CDR3: CASSVGVAAPNPATNEKLFF. The CDR3 nucleotides are TGTGCCAGCAGCGTTGGGGTAGCGGCCCCCAACCCGGCAACTAATGAAAAACTGTTTTTT. The complete variable domain, with remaining parts taken from reference TRBV9 and TRBJ1-4, reads DSGVTQTPKHLITATGQRVTLRCSPRSGDLSVYWYQQSLDQGLQFLIQYYNGEERAKGNILERFSAQQFPDLHSELNLSSLELGDSALYFCASSVGVAAPNPATNEKLFFGSGTQLSVL.

This clonotype came up many times. The genes are TRBV7-8 and TRBJ1-6; D uncertain. Trimming removed 3 bases at V and 8 bases at J, with 14 bases between. Germline loops: CDR1 SGHVS, CDR2 FQNEAQ. The CDR3 contains 15 residues. The CDR3 bases are TGTGCCAGCAGCTTCGAGGTCGTTAATTATTCACCCCTCCACTTT. It codes for CASSFEVVNYSPLHF.

This chain joins TRBV7-2 and TRBJ1-1; possibly TRBD1 for D (5 bases). V dropped 3 bases and J dropped 12 bases, with 26 bases sitting between them. The CDR3 has 16 amino acids. Germline-derived CDR1 and CDR2 are SGHTA and FQGNSA. The CDR3 DNA is TGTGCCAGCAGCTTCCCACCGGGACCTATTACGGGCGTATCTTTCTTT. Its protein is CASSFPPGPITGVSFF.

Many counts were recorded for this clonotype. The chain combines TRBV7-3 with TRBJ2-2; 8 bases line up with TRBD1. Per the germline V gene, CDR1 is SGHTA and CDR2 is FQGTGA. V was clipped by 7 bases and J by 6 bases; unmatched bases: 7. CDR3 length: 14 amino acids. The CDR3 sequence is CASKRTGTAGELFF. The CDR3 coding sequence is TGTGCCAGCAAACGGACAGGGACGGCCGGGGAGCTGTTTTTT. Looking up the rest from reference TRBV7-3 and TRBJ2-2 gives the full variable domain: GAGVSQTPSNKVTEKGKYVELRCDPISGHTALYWYRQSLGQGPEFLIYFQGTGAADDSGLPNDRFFAVRPEGSVSTLKIQRTERGDSAVYLCASKRTGTAGELFFGEGSRLTVL.

This clonotype showed up many times. The chain joins TRBV6-2 or TRBV6-3 to TRBJ2-1; a weak D match, TRBD1 (5 bases). The germline V gene has CDR1 MNHEY and CDR2 SVGEGT. The CDR3 sequence is 15 residues long. The V end was cut by 8 bases, the J end by 9 bases, with 23 bases between. The CDR3 coding sequence is TGTGCCAGCCGTAAATTGTCAGGGTTGGGCAGTGAGCAGTTCTTC. Amino acid sequence: CASRKLSGLGSEQFF.

This clonotype was picked up a small number of times. CDR3 sequence reads: CASSPKAHTIYF. CDR3 DNA: TGTGCCAGCAGTCCGAAAGCTCACACCATATATTTT. This rearrangement joins TRBV28 to TRBJ1-3; D remains unclear. The germline V gene encodes CDR1 MDHEN and CDR2 SYDVKM. V was clipped by 5 bases and J by 8 bases, with 10 bases between them. CDR3 size: 12 residues.

This sequence joins TRBV20-1 and TRBJ2-5; the D gene is possibly TRBD1 (6 bases). The CDR3 is 16 residues long. Trimming stripped 5 bases from V and 7 bases from J, with 26 bases between. The germline V gene encodes CDR1 DFQATT and CDR2 SNEGSKA (reference sequence). CDR3 bases: TGCAGTGCTTATGACAGGCTAAACTTTAATACGGGGACCCAGTACTTC. Its translation is CSAYDRLNFNTGTQYF.

The sample holds many counts of this clonotype. The J gene is TRBJ1-2, the V gene TRBV4-1; unclear D gene. Trimming took off 6 bases at V and 8 bases at J, with 25 bases between the two ends. The germline CDR1 and CDR2 sequences are MGHRA and YSYEKL. CDR3 length: 16 residues. The CDR3 bases are TGCGCCAGCAGACAAATAGCGGCAGCCAATTACCAAGGCTACACCTTC. It codes for CASRQIAAANYQGYTF.

The table lists this clonotype with many counts. The rearrangement uses TRBV2 and TRBJ2-1, with 7 bases fitting TRBD1. The J segment lost 3 bases and the V segment lost 5 bases, leaving 1 base of the junction unmatched. The CDR3 runs 13 residues. Per germline, CDR1 SNHLY and CDR2 FYNNEI. The CDR3 bases are TGTGCCAGCAGTAGGGGGCTCTACAATGAGCAGTTCTTC. Translation: CASSRGLYNEQFF.

At least ten counts were recorded for this clonotype. J is TRBJ2-3 and V is TRBV5-4; no clear D gene. From germline, CDR1 is SGHNT and CDR2 YYREEE (reference sequence). V was pared by 4 bases and J by 10 bases, with 16 bases between. The CDR3 spans 13 residues. This chain's CDR3 is CASSTESIPSQYF. CDR3 in DNA: TGTGCCAGCAGCACCGAAAGCATCCCCTCGCAGTATTTT.

This clonotype was recorded at least ten times. The chain uses TRBV2 and TRBJ1-1, with D perhaps TRBD1 (5 bases). The germline V gene encodes CDR1 SNHLY and CDR2 FYNNEI. There are 14 residues in the CDR3. Trimming removed 5 bases at V and 5 bases at J, with 15 bases between. CDR3 protein: CASSSLGGGTEAFF. The CDR3 nucleotides read TGTGCCAGCAGTTCCCTCGGGGGGGGGACTGAAGCTTTCTTT.

This clonotype showed up just a few times. The genes are TRBV24-1 and TRBJ2-7; D is possibly TRBD2 (5 bases). Between the trimmed V and J ends, which lost 4 bases and 3 bases, there was a span of 30 bases. This CDR3 is built from 20 residues. CDR1 KGHDR and CDR2 SFDVKD come from the germline V gene. In DNA form, the CDR3 reads TGTGCCACCAGTGACCGCGGAAGTTACGGGAACCAACCCGCTGACTACGAGCAGTACTTC. Translating gives CATSDRGSYGNQPADYEQYF.

As to this clonotype: This may stem from a read error, because a much larger clone lies one nucleotide away. No conserved phenylalanine or tryptophan ends this CDR3, so it is likely a read error. The rearrangement uses TRBV7-2 and TRBJ2-3; no definite D call. In germline, CDR1 is SGHTA, CDR2 FQGNSA. V gave up 1 base and J gave up 5 bases, with 7 bases separating them. CDR3 size: 13 residues. The DNA for the CDR3 is TGTGCCAGCAGCTTAGGGCCGGGAGATACGCAGTATTAT. Protein product: CASSLGPGDTQYY.

This clonotype was picked up many times. The chain uses TRBV6-5 and TRBJ2-7, with TRBD2 identical over 11 bases. Germline V gene lookup returns CDR1 MNHEY and CDR2 SVGAGI. V dropped 8 bases and J dropped 1; count of bases not matched to a gene: 7. CDR3 length: 15 amino acids. CDR3 DNA sequence: TGTGCCAGCCGGGACTTAGCGGGAGGGTCCTACGAGCAGTACTTC. Protein sequence: CASRDLAGGSYEQYF.

This clonotype occurred many times. J is TRBJ2-3 and V is TRBV5-1; D may be TRBD1 (7 bases). Trimming removed 7 bases from V and 4 bases from J, with 13 bases in between. The CDR3 covers 13 residues. Germline assignment: CDR1 SGHRS and CDR2 YFSETQ. The CDR3 region is CASSQGGPDTQYF. CDR3 sequence (DNA): TGCGCCAGCTCTCAGGGGGGCCCAGATACGCAGTATTTT.

This clonotype was seen repeatedly, ten times or more. This sequence joins TRBV5-1 and TRBJ2-2; 7 bases agree with TRBD1. CDR1 and CDR2 from the germline V gene are SGHRS and YFSETQ. CDR3 length: 15 residues. The J segment lost 4 bases and the V segment lost 2 bases, leaving 5 bases of the junction unmatched. CDR3 loop: CASSFGTVGTGELFF. The CDR3, as DNA: TGCGCCAGCAGCTTCGGGACAGTGGGCACCGGGGAGCTGTTTTTT.

Many counts were recorded for this clonotype. The rearrangement joins TRBV19 to TRBJ2-4, with a tentative D call TRBD1 (5 bases). This CDR3 is 14 amino acids long. CDR1 is LNHDA and CDR2 is SQIVND in the germline V gene (reference sequence). Trimming took 8 bases from V and 0 from J, leaving 11 bases between them. The CDR3, as DNA: TGTGCCAGTTCGGACACAATAGCCAAAAACATTCAGTACTTC. Amino acid sequence: CASSDTIAKNIQYF. Full variable domain (rest looked up from reference TRBV19 and TRBJ2-4): DGGITQSPKYLFRKEGQNVTLSCEQNLNHDAMYWYRQDPGQGLRLIYYSQIVNDFQKGDIAEGYSVSREKKESFPLTVTSAQKNPTAFYLCASSDTIAKNIQYFGAGTRLSVL.

The sample holds many counts of this clonotype. This chain joins TRBV29-1 and TRBJ2-1; 12 bases are a match to TRBD2. The V and J ends lost 6 bases and 4 bases, in that order; junction bases with no gene match: 13. The CDR3 is 17 amino acids. Germline V CDR1 and CDR2: SQVTM, ANQGSEA. In DNA form, the CDR3 reads TGCAGCGTGGCAAGACTAGCGGGAGCTGGAAGATACAATGAGCAGTTCTTC. It yields the protein CSVARLAGAGRYNEQFF.

This clonotype was recorded many times. The rearrangement links TRBV5-1 to TRBJ2-1, with TRBD1 as a possible D gene (6 bases). V lost 3 bases and J 2 bases, leaving 12 bases between the germline ends. Germline values: CDR1 SGHRS, CDR2 YFSETQ. There are 15 residues in the CDR3. Here the CDR3 reads CASSSGRTAYNEQFF. The CDR3 DNA reads as TGCGCCAGCAGCTCGGGCCGGACAGCCTACAATGAGCAGTTCTTC. The complete variable domain, with remaining parts taken from reference TRBV5-1 and TRBJ2-1, reads KAGVTQTPRYLIKTRGQQVTLSCSPISGHRSVSWYQQTPGQGLQFLFEYFSETQRNKGNFPGRFSGRQFSNSRSEMNVSTLELGDSALYLCASSSGRTAYNEQFFGPGTRLTVL.

This clonotype was counted only a few times. Given a much more abundant clone one base away, this may be a read error. The chain combines TRBV9 with TRBJ2-1, with 8 positions matching TRBD2. The junction had 11 bases not matched to a gene; V was cut back by 3 bases and J by 12 bases. The CDR3 contains 14 residues. The germline V gene encodes CDR1 SGDLS and CDR2 YYNGEE. Written as DNA, the CDR3 is TGTGCCAGCAGCGACGGGACTAGTGGTTATGGGCAGTTCTTC. Its translation is CASSDGTSGYGQFF.

This clonotype appeared a few times. One end of the junction does not line up with germline, which may come from a read error. The chain links TRBV20-1 to TRBJ1-1; maybe TRBD1 (5 bases). The V gene's germline CDR1 is DFQATT and CDR2 SNEGSKA (reference sequence). The CDR3 is 12 amino acids. The CDR3 coding sequence is TGCAGTGCTAGAGATCGGGGGGAGGAAGCTCTCTTT. It yields the protein CSARDRGEEALF.

In this sample, this clonotype turned up many times. The chain couples TRBV28 to TRBJ2-3; D possibly matches TRBD1 or TRBD2 (6 bases each). Looked up from germline, CDR1 is MDHEN and CDR2 is SYDVKM. The CDR3 spans 13 residues. Trimming removed 4 bases from V and 5 bases from J, with 10 bases in between. This chain's CDR3 is CASSSGARDTQYF. In nucleotides, the CDR3 is TGTGCCAGCAGTTCGGGGGCGAGAGATACGCAGTATTTT.

The sample holds many counts of this clonotype. This chain uses TRBV6-6 with TRBJ2-7, with 9 positions matching TRBD1. The CDR3 spans 16 residues. The V segment lost 7 bases and the J segment 0 bases; nucleotides outside the gene matches: 10. From germline, CDR1 is MNHNY and CDR2 SVGAGI (reference sequence). The CDR3 DNA reads TGTGCCAGCATATCCTCCCCGGGACAGGGCTCCTACGAGCAGTACTTC. It is translated as CASISSPGQGSYEQYF.

Note on this clonotype: A read error is likely, as this CDR3 ends without the conserved phenylalanine or tryptophan. The chain has TRBV28 and TRBJ1-2; no clear D. The germline V and J ends were trimmed by 2 bases and 6 bases, with 10 bases remaining between them. Looked up from germline, CDR1 is MDHEN and CDR2 is SYDVKM. The CDR3 loop spans 13 amino acids. CDR3: CASSLRQPDGYTS. The CDR3 DNA reads TGTGCCAGCAGTTTAAGGCAGCCCGATGGCTACACCTCC.